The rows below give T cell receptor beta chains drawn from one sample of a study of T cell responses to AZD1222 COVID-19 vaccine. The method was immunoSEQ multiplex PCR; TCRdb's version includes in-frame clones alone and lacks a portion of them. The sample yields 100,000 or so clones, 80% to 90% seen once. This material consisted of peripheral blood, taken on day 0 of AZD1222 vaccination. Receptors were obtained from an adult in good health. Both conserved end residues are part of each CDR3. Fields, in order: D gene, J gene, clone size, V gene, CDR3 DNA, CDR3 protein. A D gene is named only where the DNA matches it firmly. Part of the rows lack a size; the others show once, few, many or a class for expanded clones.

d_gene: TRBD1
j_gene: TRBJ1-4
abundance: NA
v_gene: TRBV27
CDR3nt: TGTGCCAGCAGTTTAACACAGGGGAGAATTAATGAAAAACTGTTTTTT
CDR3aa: CASSLTQGRINEKLFF

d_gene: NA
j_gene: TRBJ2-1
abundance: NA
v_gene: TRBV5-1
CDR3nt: TGCGCCAGAACACGGGAAAGTTGGCCATATCAGCAGTTCTTC
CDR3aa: CARTRESWPYQQFF

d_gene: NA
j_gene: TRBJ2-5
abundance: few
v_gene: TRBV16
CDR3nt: TGTGCCAGCAGCCAAGCCAGGGAAGAGACCCAGTACTTC
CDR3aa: CASSQAREETQYF

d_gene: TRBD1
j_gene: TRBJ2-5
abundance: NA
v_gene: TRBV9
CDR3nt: TGTGCCAGCAGCGGGGGACAGGGGGCAAACCAAGAGACCCAGTACTTC
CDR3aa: CASSGGQGANQETQYF

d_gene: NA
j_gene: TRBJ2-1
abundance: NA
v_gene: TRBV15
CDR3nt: TGTGCCACCAGCAGAGATAACTACAATGAGCAGTTCTTC
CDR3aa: CATSRDNYNEQFF

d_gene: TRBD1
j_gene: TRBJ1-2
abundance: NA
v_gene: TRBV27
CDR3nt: TGTGCCAGCAGCTACGCCGGGACAGACGCTTTCCTCTATGGCTACACCTTC
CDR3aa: CASSYAGTDAFLYGYTF

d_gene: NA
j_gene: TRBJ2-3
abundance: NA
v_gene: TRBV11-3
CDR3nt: TGTGCCAGCAGCTCCTCCCGGGAACTAGGAGGGTCAGATACGCAGTATTTT
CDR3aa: CASSSSRELGGSDTQYF

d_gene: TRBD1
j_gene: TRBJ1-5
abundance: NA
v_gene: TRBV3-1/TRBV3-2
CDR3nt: TGTGCCAGCAGCGTCGGGACAGCTCAGCCCCAGCATTTT
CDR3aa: CASSVGTAQPQHF

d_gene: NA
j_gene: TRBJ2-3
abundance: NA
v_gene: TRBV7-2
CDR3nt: TGTGCCAGCAGCCCGTATAGGGGGGGGGCAGGAGATACGCAGTATTTT
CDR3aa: CASSPYRGGAGDTQYF

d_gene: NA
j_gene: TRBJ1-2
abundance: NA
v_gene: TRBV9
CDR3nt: TGTGCCAGCAGCACGACCGGGACGGACTATGGCTACACCTTC
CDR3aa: CASSTTGTDYGYTF

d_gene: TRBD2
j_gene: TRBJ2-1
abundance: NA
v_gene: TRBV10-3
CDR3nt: TGTGCCATCAGTGAACCCTTGGGACTAGCCGGTGAGCAGTTCTTC
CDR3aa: CAISEPLGLAGEQFF

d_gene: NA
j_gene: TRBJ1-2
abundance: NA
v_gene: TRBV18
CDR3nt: TGTGCCAGCTCACCGCAGATTGACAGAATTGATGGCTACACCTTC
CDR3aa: CASSPQIDRIDGYTF